Included here is one T cell receptor beta chain sequence, with context. The sample belongs to a study of radiation and T cells in renal cell carcinoma. Study details: Nephrectomy followed 15 Gy stereotactic body radiation by 4 weeks.

V was clipped by 5 bases and J by 3 bases, with 8 bases between them. The CDR3 covers 11 residues. Per the germline V gene, CDR1 is DFQATT and CDR2 is SNEGSKA (reference sequence). The time point denotes: baseline pretreatment blood. Sample treatment: 15 Gy SBRT to primary tumor, nephrectomy 4 weeks later. Radiation-treated patients gave blood at baseline, week 2 and week 4. The patient's renal cell carcinoma had clear cell pathology. Clones were read by immunoSEQ multiplex PCR, and TCRdb kept only the in-frame ones, dropping some. The sample holds approximately 45,000 clones, roughly 83% seen once. This chain uses TRBV20-1 with TRBJ2-7; tentatively, D is TRBD2 (5 bases). This sequence was found in a woman between 70 and 85 years old with renal cell carcinoma. Sequenced here: blood, sampled from a patient whose treatment included radiotherapy and nephrectomy. The CDR3 DNA sequence: TGCAGTGCTGGGGAGAACTACGAGCAGTACTTC. As protein: CSAGENYEQYF.